A single sample is the source of the 22 T cell receptor beta chains below, sequenced in a study of T cells after yellow fever vaccination. TCRdb reprocessed the 5' RACE reads with MiXCR, giving one entry per CDR3 protein. The sample includes 300,000 or so distinct CDR3 sequences, around 4.1% of them seen just once. The sequencing used PBMCs, collected 5 days after the yellow fever booster vaccination. These receptors came from a young man who received the YFV17D yellow fever vaccine.

The table lists this clonotype with a few counts. The chain recombines TRBV18 with TRBJ2-1, with 8 positions matching TRBD1. The CDR3 has 15 residues. Germline lookup yields CDR1 KGHSH and CDR2 LQKENI. Losses at the gene ends were 6 bases for V and 5 bases for J; bases not matched to a gene: 9. For the CDR3, the DNA is TGTGCCAGCTCCCCCGGGACAGGACCCAACAATGAGCAGTTCTTC. Its translation is CASSPGTGPNNEQFF.

This clonotype was found a few times. The V and J genes are TRBV20-1 and TRBJ2-2; weak D call: TRBD2 (5 bases). V lost 3 bases and J lost 5, with 13 bases in between. There are 14 residues in the CDR3. Per germline, CDR1 DFQATT and CDR2 SNEGSKA (reference sequence). CDR3 region: CSARPGNGTGELFF. In DNA form, the CDR3 reads TGCAGTGCTAGGCCGGGGAATGGGACCGGGGAGCTGTTTTTT.

This clonotype was counted ten times or more. The rearrangement joins TRBV20-1 to TRBJ1-1; D may be TRBD1 (5 bases). This CDR3 is built from 14 residues. Germline CDR1 reads DFQATT; CDR2 reads SNEGSKA (reference sequence). V gave up 6 bases and J gave up 0 bases, with 14 bases separating them. The DNA for the CDR3 is TGCAGTGCACCCCGGGAGGGGATGAACACTGAAGCTTTCTTT. Its protein is CSAPREGMNTEAFF.

This clonotype has ten or more counts. This chain connects TRBV18 to TRBJ2-3, with unresolved D. V was clipped by 3 bases and J by 2 bases, with 6 bases between them. Germline V gene lookup returns CDR1 KGHSH and CDR2 LQKENI. This CDR3 has 13 residues. The CDR3 region is CASSPANTDTQYF. The CDR3 nucleotides are TGTGCCAGCTCACCGGCAAACACAGATACGCAGTATTTT.

This clonotype was observed a handful of times. The chain combines TRBV5-8 with TRBJ2-7, with D hard to call. This CDR3 comprises 11 residues. The germline CDR1 and CDR2 sequences are SGHTS and YDEGEE. The germline V and J ends were trimmed by 0 bases and 7 bases, with 5 bases remaining between them. DNA for the CDR3: TGTGCCAGCAGCTTGGAAACTGAGCAGTACTTC. Translation: CASSLETEQYF.

This clonotype was observed at least ten times. This CDR3 reads CASSLMSGAQETQYF. CDR3 DNA sequence: TGCGCCAGCAGCTTGATGTCAGGGGCCCAAGAGACCCAGTACTTC. The rearrangement links TRBV5-1 to TRBJ2-5; D may be TRBD1 (6 bases). Trimming stripped 1 base from V and 1 base from J, with 11 bases between. The CDR3 runs to 15 residues. Germline assignment: CDR1 SGHRS and CDR2 YFSETQ.

This clonotype was counted at least ten times. The V gene is TRBV7-2, the J gene TRBJ2-3; D is ambiguous. V was cut by 0 bases and J by 2 bases, with 6 bases left in between. Per germline, CDR1 SGHTA and CDR2 FQGNSA. The CDR3 contains 14 residues. The CDR3 nucleotides read TGTGCCAGCAGCTTAGCGCCATCCACAGATACGCAGTATTTT. Protein sequence: CASSLAPSTDTQYF.

CDR3 nucleotide sequence: TGTGCCAGCAGCTTATCCGCGGGGGATAACAATGAGCAGTTCTTC. This gives the protein CASSLSAGDNNEQFF. The chain uses TRBV11-2 and TRBJ2-1, with 7 bases fitting TRBD2. The CDR3 extends over 15 amino acids. Germline V gene sequence: CDR1 SGHAT, CDR2 FQNNGV. J gave up 5 bases and V 2 bases, and 6 bases lay outside the gene matches.

This clonotype appeared a few times. The chain employs TRBV5-1 and TRBJ1-2, with 9 bases identical to TRBD1. V lost 0 bases and J lost 8; bases outside the gene matches: 5. CDR3 length equals 14 residues. CDR1 and CDR2 (germline): SGHRS, YFSETQ. In DNA, the CDR3 is TGCGCCAGCAGCTTGGGGACAGGGGCGGAAGGCTACACCTTC. Encoded protein: CASSLGTGAEGYTF.

This clonotype was seen more than once but under ten times. This sequence joins TRBV15 and TRBJ2-3, with D uncertain. The CDR3 has 12 residues. Trimming took 0 bases from V and 4 from J, leaving 2 bases between them. Germline lookup yields CDR1 LNHNV and CDR2 YYDKDF (reference sequence). The DNA of the CDR3 is TGTGCCACCAGCAGAGAAGCAGATACGCAGTATTTT. As protein: CATSREADTQYF.

There are many counts of this clonotype. The chain has TRBV5-1 and TRBJ2-1; 10 bases match TRBD2. Germline loops: CDR1 SGHRS, CDR2 YFSETQ. V shed 3 bases, J shed 0 bases, and the junction held 3 bases outside the gene matches. The CDR3 is 16 residues long. The CDR3 nucleotides are TGCGCCAGCAGCTCCGGACTAGCGGTCTCCTACAATGAGCAGTTCTTC. Translated, it gives CASSSGLAVSYNEQFF.

A few counts support this clonotype. The chain joins TRBV7-7 to TRBJ1-2; possible D gene TRBD1, 5 bases. The CDR3 extends over 13 amino acids. The ends were cut back, 3 bases at V and 6 bases at J, with 11 bases in the middle. The germline V gene encodes CDR1 SSHAT and CDR2 FNYEAQ (reference sequence). CDR3 sequence reads: CASSLRQGNGYTF. The CDR3 DNA reads as TGTGCCAGCAGCTTGCGTCAGGGCAATGGCTACACCTTC.

This clonotype was picked up many times. The rearrangement links TRBV7-2 to TRBJ2-7, with D perhaps matching TRBD1 or TRBD2 (6 bases each). This CDR3 is 14 amino acids long. Germline values: CDR1 SGHTA, CDR2 FQGNSA. V lost 5 bases, J lost 1 base, and 12 bases lay in between. The CDR3 is CASSPGATSYEQYF. CDR3 in DNA: TGTGCCAGCAGCCCGGGGGCCACGTCCTACGAGCAGTACTTC.

This clonotype was seen many times. The chain recombines TRBV5-1 with TRBJ2-3; D is perhaps TRBD1 (6 bases). The CDR3 has 13 amino acids. V was clipped by 5 bases and J by 4 bases, with 11 bases between them. Germline assignment: CDR1 SGHRS and CDR2 YFSETQ. The CDR3 spells CASSPEGADTQYF. CDR3 sequence (DNA): TGCGCCAGCAGTCCCGAGGGGGCAGATACGCAGTATTTT.

This clonotype has just a few counts. The rearrangement links TRBV4-1 to TRBJ2-6, with D perhaps matching TRBD1 (5 bases). Looked up from germline, CDR1 is MGHRA and CDR2 is YSYEKL. CDR3 length: 19 residues. The V and J ends lost 0 bases and 0 bases respectively, with 15 bases between them. The CDR3 DNA is TGCGCCAGCAGCCAAGATCGTGTACAGGCGATCTCTGGGGCCAACGTCCTGACTTTC. It encodes CASSQDRVQAISGANVLTF.

The sample holds a few counts of this clonotype. The gene calls are TRBV7-2 and TRBJ2-5, with D possibly being TRBD2 (7 bases). V lost 5 bases, J lost 5 bases, and 9 bases lay in between. Germline assignment: CDR1 SGHTA and CDR2 FQGNSA. CDR3 length: 12 residues. This CDR3 reads CASSRGGETQYF. The CDR3 DNA reads TGTGCCAGCAGCAGGGGGGGTGAGACCCAGTACTTC. Full variable domain (remainder filled in from reference TRBV7-2 and TRBJ2-5): GAGVSQSPSNKVTEKGKDVELRCDPISGHTALYWYRQSLGQGLEFLIYFQGNSAPDKSGLPSDRFSAERTGGSVSTLTIQRTQQEDSAVYLCASSRGGETQYFGPGTRLLVL.

The gene calls are TRBV3-1 and TRBJ2-3; 11 bases match TRBD2. J was trimmed by 5 bases and V by 4 bases; bases with no gene match: 5. The germline CDR1 and CDR2 sequences are LGHDT and YNNKEL (reference sequence). This CDR3 is built from 15 residues. Here the CDR3 reads CASSRLAGRIDTQYF. The DNA of the CDR3 is TGTGCCAGCAGCCGACTAGCGGGGAGGATAGATACGCAGTATTTT.

This clonotype occurred a few times. The chain carries TRBV20-1 and TRBJ2-3; the D gene is possibly TRBD1 (6 bases). V was shortened by 0 bases and J by 10 bases, with 17 bases between the two germline ends. Per the germline V gene, CDR1 is DFQATT and CDR2 is SNEGSKA (reference sequence). The CDR3 has 14 residues. The chain's CDR3 is CSARDVRGVWAQYF. In DNA form, the CDR3 reads TGCAGTGCTAGAGATGTCAGGGGTGTTTGGGCGCAGTATTTT.

There are a few counts of this clonotype. The CDR3 DNA reads as TGTGCCAGCAGTGAAGAAGGGGGAGGGACCGGGGAGCTGTTTTTT. This sequence encodes CASSEEGGGTGELFF. This sequence joins TRBV2 and TRBJ2-2, with D perhaps TRBD2 (7 bases). V was pared by 1 base and J by 5 bases, with 11 bases between. CDR3 length: 15 residues. Looked up from germline, CDR1 is SNHLY and CDR2 is FYNNEI.

The rearrangement links TRBV11-2 to TRBJ2-5; 9 bases are a match to TRBD2. Germline trimming cut 2 bases from V and 0 bases from J; bases unmatched to any gene: 4. The germline V gene has CDR1 SGHAT and CDR2 FQNNGV. The CDR3 length is 16 residues. The CDR3 region is CASSLSLAGYQETQYF. For the CDR3, the DNA is TGTGCCAGCAGCTTATCCCTAGCGGGGTACCAAGAGACCCAGTACTTC. Complete variable domain (other parts from reference TRBV11-2 and TRBJ2-5): EAGVAQSPRYKIIEKRQSVAFWCNPISGHATLYWYQQILGQGPKLLIQFQNNGVVDDSQLPKDRFSAERLKGVDSTLKIQPAKLEDSAVYLCASSLSLAGYQETQYFGPGTRLLVL.

The chain recombines TRBV10-3 with TRBJ1-2; D possibly corresponds to TRBD1 (5 bases). The CDR3 loop spans 14 amino acids. V was shortened by 7 bases and J by 2 bases, with 14 bases between the two germline ends. The germline V gene has CDR1 ENHRY and CDR2 SYGVKD. CDR3 bases: TGTGCCATCACTCCAAGGGGAGGGAACTATGGCTACACCTTC. This sequence encodes CAITPRGGNYGYTF.

The chain uses TRBV4-1 and TRBJ1-1; 7 bases fit TRBD1. Looked up from germline, CDR1 is MGHRA and CDR2 is YSYEKL. Unmatched junction bases numbered 7, after V lost 6 bases and J lost 6 bases. The CDR3 is made up of 13 amino acids. The CDR3 DNA reads TGCGCCAGCAGGTATGACAGGGTTTCTGAAGCTTTCTTT. It is translated as CASRYDRVSEAFF.